The 32 T cell receptor beta chains in this list originate from one sample, sequenced in a study of shared clonotypes between healthy human individuals. Here immunoSEQ multiplex PCR was the method, and the copy in TCRdb shows in-frame clones only, minus some. The sample lists 450,000 to 500,000 clones, approximately 81% occurring once. The sequenced material came from PBMCs. The receptors derive from a woman between 40 and 50 years old in good health. Some clones in this sample may be carry-over from other donors' samples.

Details on this clone: This likely reflects a read error, since a far larger clone is one base away. This specimen includes other DNA sequences encoding the same CDR3. V gene TRBV6-1 combines with J gene TRBJ1-4, with 9 nucleotides matching TRBD1. Per germline, CDR1 MNHNS and CDR2 SASEGT. The CDR3 loop spans 16 amino acids. The CDR3 DNA reads TGTGCCAGTAGTGAACCTCGGGGACAGGGAAATGAAAAACTGTTTTTT. The encoded protein is CASSEPRGQGNEKLFF.

For this clone: A far more abundant clone sits one base away, making this likely a read error. The chain links TRBV5-1 to TRBJ1-4, with 7 nucleotides matching TRBD1. V was clipped by 0 bases and J by 7 bases; unmatched bases: 6. Germline loops: CDR1 SGHRS, CDR2 YFSETQ. This CDR3 is built from 15 residues. The CDR3 coding sequence is TGCGCCAGCAGCTTGGGAGGGGGCAGGGCTGAAAAACTGTTTTTT. It codes for CASSLGGGRAEKLFF.

This rearrangement joins TRBV11-1 to TRBJ2-7; TRBD1 aligns across 7 bases. The CDR3 is made up of 15 amino acids. The V segment lost 5 bases and the J segment 4 bases; nucleotides outside the gene matches: 11. Germline V lookup: CDR1 SGHAT, CDR2 FQDESV (reference sequence). CDR3 sequence: CASSHISQGIYEQYF. The CDR3 DNA reads TGTGCCAGCAGCCATATTTCACAGGGGATATACGAGCAGTACTTC.

Of note for this clone: With only one base between it and a far larger clone, this is likely a read error. Other DNA variants within this sample encode the same CDR3. The chain joins TRBV5-1 to TRBJ2-5; 7 bases map to TRBD2. CDR1 is SGHRS, CDR2 YFSETQ, per germline. The CDR3 consists of 13 residues. This chain's CDR3 is CASSSGTIQTQYF. CDR3 coding DNA: TGCGCTAGCAGCTCCGGGACTATACAGACCCAGTACTTC.

DNA of the CDR3: TGTGCCAGCAGTTGGGAGGGCCCGAACACCGGGGAGCTGTTTTTT. The encoded protein is CASSWEGPNTGELFF. The rearrangement links TRBV28 to TRBJ2-2; 7 bases are a match to TRBD2. Germline-derived CDR1 and CDR2 are MDHEN and SYDVKM. There are 15 residues in the CDR3. Germline trimming cut 4 bases from V and 0 bases from J; bases unmatched to any gene: 2.

The chain is built from TRBV19 and TRBJ1-2, with 9 positions matching TRBD1. Germline trimming cut 7 bases from V and 8 bases from J; bases unmatched to any gene: 8. The CDR3 spans 13 residues. Germline CDR1 LNHDA, CDR2 SQIVND (reference sequence). The CDR3 bases are TGTGCCAGTAACGGGGGACAGGGTGGCGGCTACACCTTC. It encodes CASNGGQGGGYTF.

The V gene is TRBV19, the J gene TRBJ1-1, with 8 positions matching TRBD1. Germline CDR1 and CDR2: LNHDA and SQIVND (reference sequence). V lost 5 bases to trimming and J lost 4 bases; unmatched junction nucleotides: 3. This CDR3 has 13 amino acids. In DNA, the CDR3 is TGTGCCAGTAGTGAGACAGGGGCCACTGAAGCTTTCTTT. It encodes CASSETGATEAFF.

This clone was recorded once. The same CDR3 is also encoded by other DNA sequences in this sample. The rearrangement joins TRBV18 to TRBJ2-1; TRBD2 might be the D (6 bases). CDR3 length: 13 residues. The ends were cut back, 3 bases at V and 3 bases at J, with 6 bases in the middle. Germline loops: CDR1 KGHSH, CDR2 LQKENI. The CDR3 nucleotides are TGTGCCAGCTCACCCGGGAGCTACAATGAGCAGTTCTTC. Amino acid sequence: CASSPGSYNEQFF.

CDR3 amino acids: CASSNSNYEKLFF. CDR3 sequence (DNA): TGTGCCAGCAGCAATTCCAATTATGAAAAACTGTTTTTT. The rearrangement links TRBV7-2 to TRBJ1-4; no reliable D call. The V end lost 5 bases, the J end lost 6 bases, and 10 bases lay between the germline ends. Germline V gene data show CDR1 as SGHTA and CDR2 as FQGNSA. The CDR3 runs 13 residues. The entire variable domain, with the rest obtained from reference TRBV7-2 and TRBJ1-4, is as follows: GAGVSQSPSNKVTEKGKDVELRCDPISGHTALYWYRQSLGQGLEFLIYFQGNSAPDKSGLPSDRFSAERTGGSVSTLTIQRTQQEDSAVYLCASSNSNYEKLFFGSGTQLSVL.

The chain recombines TRBV6-5 with TRBJ1-1, with D perhaps matching TRBD1 (5 bases). The germline V and J ends were trimmed by 0 bases and 11 bases, with 16 bases remaining between them. Germline V CDR1 and CDR2: MNHEY, SVGAGI. This CDR3 comprises 14 residues. CDR3 nucleotide sequence: TGTGCCAGCAGTTACTCGATATGGGACCCCAGTGCTTTCTTT. The encoded protein is CASSYSIWDPSAFF.

The chain uses TRBV10-2 and TRBJ1-6; tentatively, D is TRBD1 (6 bases). Trimming left V 8 bases short and J 5 bases short, with 13 bases between. The CDR3 consists of 14 residues. Germline V gene sequence: CDR1 WSHSY, CDR2 SAAADI. CDR3 coding DNA: TGCGCCAGCTTAGGTTACAGGGATAATTCACCCCTCCACTTT. Residues: CASLGYRDNSPLHF.

The J gene is TRBJ2-1, the V gene TRBV29-1; D is undetermined. Trimming took 4 bases from V and 6 from J, leaving 10 bases between them. The CDR3 is 12 amino acids. Germline V gene data show CDR1 as SQVTM and CDR2 as ANQGSEA. The CDR3 coding sequence is TGCAGCGTTGTGGGCAGCCTCAATGAGCAGTTCTTC. Translation gives CSVVGSLNEQFF.

The count of this clone is one. The rearrangement uses TRBV4-1 and TRBJ2-1; 11 bases map to TRBD2. The CDR3 extends over 14 amino acids. Germline loops: CDR1 MGHRA, CDR2 YSYEKL. With 4 bases clipped from V and 4 bases from J, the junction kept 0 bases outside the gene matches. CDR3 residues: CASSRTSGYNEQFF. CDR3 coding DNA: TGCGCCAGCAGCCGGACTAGCGGGTACAATGAGCAGTTCTTC.

This clone was seen ten or more times. The V and J genes are TRBV6-1 and TRBJ2-7, with D possibly TRBD1 on 6 matching bases. The germline V and J ends were trimmed by 3 bases and 2 bases, with 11 bases remaining between them. The CDR3 sequence is 14 residues long. Per the germline V gene, CDR1 is MNHNS and CDR2 is SASEGT. CDR3 DNA: TGTGCCAGCAGTGACAGGGGCGAAACCTACGAGCAGTACTTC. Translation: CASSDRGETYEQYF.

This clone was counted between two and nine times. This chain connects TRBV6-5 to TRBJ2-7; D may be TRBD2 (7 bases). The CDR3 runs 14 residues. Between the trimmed V and J ends, which lost 8 bases and 7 bases, there was a span of 21 bases. Germline CDR1 and CDR2: MNHEY and SVGAGI. The CDR3 loop reads CASAKGGEPWEQYF. CDR3 nucleotides: TGTGCCAGCGCTAAGGGGGGGGAACCTTGGGAGCAGTACTTC.

The genes are TRBV2 and TRBJ2-2, with 9 bases matching TRBD2. This CDR3 has 16 amino acids. Germline CDR1 is SNHLY and CDR2 is FYNNEI. Trimming at V came to 3 bases and at J to 2 bases, leaving 4 bases not matched to a gene. The CDR3 bases are TGTGCCAGCAGTGATGGTAGCGGGGGTAACACCGGGGAGCTGTTTTTT. This sequence encodes CASSDGSGGNTGELFF. The whole variable domain, filled in from reference TRBV2 and TRBJ2-2, reads EPEVTQTPSHQVTQMGQEVILRCVPISNHLYFYWYRQILGQKVEFLVSFYNNEISEKSEIFDDQFSVERPDGSNFTLKIRSTKLEDSAMYFCASSDGSGGNTGELFFGEGSRLTVL.

This clone was detected once. V is TRBV7-6 and J is TRBJ1-1; 8 bases map to TRBD1. The CDR3 is 15 residues long. The V gene end was trimmed by 4 bases and the J gene end by 0 bases; junction bases not matched to a gene: 4. CDR1 is SGHVS, CDR2 FNYEAQ, per germline. This chain's CDR3 is CASSSGTGMNTEAFF. The CDR3 coding sequence is TGTGCCAGCAGCTCCGGGACAGGCATGAACACTGAAGCTTTCTTT.

With regard to this clone: It differs at one base from a far larger clone, so likely a read error. The chain employs TRBV6-5 and TRBJ2-7, with 7 positions matching TRBD1. The CDR3 sequence is 16 residues long. CDR1 and CDR2 from the germline V gene are MNHEY and SVGAGI. V was clipped by 0 bases and J by 5 bases; unmatched bases: 10. As DNA, the CDR3 is TGTGCCAGCAGTTACTCTCCCGTGACAGGGCTTGACGAGCAGTACTTC. Amino acids: CASSYSPVTGLDEQYF.

The rearrangement uses TRBV29-1 and TRBJ2-3, with 7 bases aligning to TRBD1. V shed 4 bases and J 4 bases; nucleotides not matched to a gene: 8. CDR1 SQVTM and CDR2 ANQGSEA come from the germline V gene. The CDR3 spans 14 residues. The CDR3 here is CSVAGTEMSDTQYF. The DNA for the CDR3 is TGCAGCGTTGCCGGGACAGAGATGTCAGATACGCAGTATTTT.

This clone showed up just a few times. The V gene is TRBV7-2, the J gene TRBJ2-7; 10 nucleotides match TRBD1. CDR1 and CDR2 (germline): SGHTA, FQGNSA. V shed 2 bases and J 5 bases; nucleotides not matched to a gene: 9. The CDR3 covers 16 residues. CDR3 in DNA: TGTGCCAGCAGCTTATTCGGGACAGGGGTTGACCACGAGCAGTACTTC. Its protein is CASSLFGTGVDHEQYF.

Note on this clone: A much more abundant neighbour one base away suggests this may be a read error. This specimen includes other DNA sequences encoding the same CDR3. The chain joins TRBV7-3 to TRBJ1-2, with D unresolved. The CDR3 contains 13 residues. Germline V gives CDR1 SGHTA, CDR2 FQGTGA. CDR3 region: CASSPGPTYGYTF. CDR3 coding DNA: TGTGCCAGCAGCCCTGGTCCCACCTATGGCTACACCTTT. The full variable domain, in which reference TRBV7-3 and TRBJ1-2 provide the parts outside the CDR3, is GAGVSQTPSNKVTEKGKYVELRCDPISGHTALYWYRQSLGQGPEFLIYFQGTGAADDSGLPNDRFFAVRPEGSVSTLKIQRTERGDSAVYLCASSPGPTYGYTFGSGTRLTVV.

The J gene is TRBJ1-1, the V gene TRBV11-3; no clear D. CDR1 SGHNT and CDR2 YENEEA come from the germline V gene. V dropped 1 base and J dropped 1 base, with 4 bases sitting between them. CDR3 length: 13 amino acids. The CDR3 sequence: CASSLAPNTEAFF. Here the CDR3 DNA reads TGTGCCAGCAGCTTAGCCCCGAACACTGAAGCTTTCTTT.

The chain couples TRBV7-6 to TRBJ2-5; D remains ambiguous. The CDR3 has 14 residues. Germline values: CDR1 SGHVS, CDR2 FNYEAQ. Trimming took off 5 bases at V and 4 bases at J, with 14 bases between the two ends. The CDR3 bases are TGTGCCAGCAGCCCAGGATACATCCGAGAGACCCAGTACTTC. Its translation is CASSPGYIRETQYF.

V gene TRBV7-8 combines with J gene TRBJ2-7, with TRBD1 matching 9 bases. CDR3 length equals 14 residues. The V gene end was trimmed by 4 bases and the J gene end by 3 bases; junction bases not matched to a gene: 4. Germline assignment: CDR1 SGHVS and CDR2 FQNEAQ. The chain's CDR3 is CASSSGTGLYEQYF. The CDR3 region has the DNA TGTGCCAGCAGCTCCGGGACAGGGCTCTACGAGCAGTACTTC.

The CDR3 region has the DNA TGTGCCAGCAGCGCCCGAGGACTAGCTATATTCAATGAGCAGTTCTTC. This encodes CASSARGLAIFNEQFF. This rearrangement joins TRBV9 to TRBJ2-1, with 8 bases fitting TRBD2. The CDR3 is 16 amino acids. CDR1 is SGDLS, CDR2 YYNGEE, per germline. The trim removed 3 bases at V and 6 bases at J, leaving 11 bases unmatched. The full variable domain, its missing parts supplied by reference TRBV9 and TRBJ2-1, is DSGVTQTPKHLITATGQRVTLRCSPRSGDLSVYWYQQSLDQGLQFLIQYYNGEERAKGNILERFSAQQFPDLHSELNLSSLELGDSALYFCASSARGLAIFNEQFFGPGTRLTVL.

V gene TRBV5-1 combines with J gene TRBJ2-7; tentatively, D is TRBD1 or TRBD2 (5 bases each). This CDR3 region has 13 residues. V lost 3 bases and J lost 5, with 12 bases in between. Germline CDR1 is SGHRS and CDR2 is YFSETQ. CDR3 protein: CASSWDRGDEQYF. CDR3 DNA: TGCGCCAGCAGCTGGGACCGAGGGGACGAGCAGTACTTC.

For this clone: This likely traces to a read error, being one base from a far larger clone. Given the absence of the conserved phenylalanine or tryptophan at the CDR3 end, a read error is likely. The chain links TRBV5-1 to TRBJ1-1, with no clear D. This CDR3 comprises 17 residues. CDR1 is SGHRS, CDR2 YFSETQ, per germline. Trimming stripped 0 bases from V and 4 bases from J, with 19 bases between. The CDR3 loop is CASSLVAGTHRGTEAFS. The DNA of the CDR3 is TGCGCCAGCAGCTTGGTGGCGGGAACACACCGGGGCACTGAAGCTTTCTCT.

V gene TRBV10-2 combines with J gene TRBJ2-5, with 10 bases that match TRBD2. Germline V lookup: CDR1 WSHSY, CDR2 SAAADI. The V and J ends lost 7 bases and 2 bases, in that order; junction bases with no gene match: 7. The CDR3 covers 15 residues. The CDR3 bases are TGCGCCAGCAAGAAGGGACTAGCGAATCAAGAGACCCAGTACTTC. This sequence encodes CASKKGLANQETQYF.

A note on this clone: The junction differs from germline at one of its ends, possibly a read error. V and J are TRBV11-2 and TRBJ2-7; TRBD1 aligns across 11 bases. CDR3 length equals 15 residues. Germline assignment: CDR1 SGHAT and CDR2 FQNNGV. The CDR3 coding sequence is TGTGACAGCAGCCCTCGCGGGGGACAGGGGGACGGGCAGTACTTC. The encoded protein is CDSSPRGGQGDGQYF. The full variable domain, rest sourced from reference TRBV11-2 and TRBJ2-7, is EAGVAQSPRYKIIEKRQSVAFWCNPISGHATLYWYQQILGQGPKLLIQFQNNGVVDDSQLPKDRFSAERLKGVDSTLKIQPAKLEDSAVYLCDSSPRGGQGDGQYFGPGTRLTVT.

The chain employs TRBV11-2 and TRBJ2-7; D gene uncertain. The CDR3 runs to 15 residues. V was clipped by 2 bases and J by 1 base, with 12 bases between them. Per the germline V gene, CDR1 is SGHAT and CDR2 is FQNNGV. CDR3 coding DNA: TGTGCCAGCAGCTTACGCCCGGAACTTTCCTACGAGCAGTACTTC. Translation: CASSLRPELSYEQYF.

In its sample, this clone was seen once. V gene TRBV7-6 combines with J gene TRBJ2-6, with D uncertain. CDR1 is SGHVS and CDR2 is FNYEAQ in the germline V gene. The CDR3 spans 15 residues. Trimming removed 2 bases from V and 0 bases from J, with 5 bases in between. The CDR3 loop reads CASSLRSSGANVLTF. The CDR3 DNA reads as TGTGCCAGCAGCTTACGGAGCTCTGGGGCCAACGTCCTGACTTTC.

A note on this clone: A much larger clone differs from this one at a single base, so this may be a read error. V usage is TRBV29-1 and J usage is TRBJ2-3; 15 nucleotides match TRBD2. The ends lost 7 bases at V and 2 bases at J; junction bases unmatched: 10. The CDR3 contains 17 residues. Germline assignment: CDR1 SQVTM and CDR2 ANQGSEA. CDR3 amino acids: CSADGTSGRMITDTQYF. The CDR3 coding sequence is TGCAGCGCCGACGGGACTAGCGGGAGGATGATCACAGATACGCAGTATTTT.